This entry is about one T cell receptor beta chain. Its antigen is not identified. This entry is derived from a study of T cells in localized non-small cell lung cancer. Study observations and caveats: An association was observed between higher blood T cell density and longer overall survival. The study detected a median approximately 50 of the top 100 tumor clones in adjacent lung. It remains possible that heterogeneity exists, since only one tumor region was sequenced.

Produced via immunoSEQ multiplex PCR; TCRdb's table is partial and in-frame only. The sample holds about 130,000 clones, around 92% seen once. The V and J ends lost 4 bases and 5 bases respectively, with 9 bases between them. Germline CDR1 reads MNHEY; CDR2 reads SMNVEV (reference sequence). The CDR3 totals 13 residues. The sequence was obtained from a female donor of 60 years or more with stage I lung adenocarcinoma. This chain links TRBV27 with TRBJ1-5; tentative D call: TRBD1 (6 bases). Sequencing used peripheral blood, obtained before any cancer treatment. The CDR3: CASSYRADQPQHF. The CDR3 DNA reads TGTGCCAGCAGTTACAGGGCCGATCAGCCCCAGCATTTT.